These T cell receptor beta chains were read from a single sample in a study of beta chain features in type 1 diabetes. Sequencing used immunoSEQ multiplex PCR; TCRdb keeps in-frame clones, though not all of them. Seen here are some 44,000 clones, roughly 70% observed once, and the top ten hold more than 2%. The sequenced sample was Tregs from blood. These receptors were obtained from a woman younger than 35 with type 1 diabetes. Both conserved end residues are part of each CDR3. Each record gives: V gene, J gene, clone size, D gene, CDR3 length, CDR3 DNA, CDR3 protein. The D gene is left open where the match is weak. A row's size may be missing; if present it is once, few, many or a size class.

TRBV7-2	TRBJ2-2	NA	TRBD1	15	TGTGCCAGCAGCCCACAGGGGGCGGTAACCGGGGAGCTGTTTTTT	CASSPQGAVTGELFF
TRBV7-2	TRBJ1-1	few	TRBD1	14	TGTGCCAGCAGAGAACAGGGGAGGAGGACTGAAGCTTTCTTT	CASREQGRRTEAFF
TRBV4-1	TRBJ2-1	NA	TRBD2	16	TGCGCCAGCAGCCAGGGGGGGGTCCCTTCCTACAATGAGCAGTTCTTC	CASSQGGVPSYNEQFF
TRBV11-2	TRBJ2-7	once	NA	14	TGTGCCAGCAGCTTAGAGGGCAGAATCTACGAGCAGTACTTC	CASSLEGRIYEQYF
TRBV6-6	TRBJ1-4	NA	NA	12	TGTGCCAGCAGTTACCAAAATGAAAAACTGTTTTTT	CASSYQNEKLFF
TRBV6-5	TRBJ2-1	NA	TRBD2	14	TGTGCCAGCAGTGGACTAGCGGGAGGCGGCGAGCAGTTCTTC	CASSGLAGGGEQFF
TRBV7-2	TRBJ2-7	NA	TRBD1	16	TGTGCCAGCAGCTGGGCGTCGACAGGGCAATACTACGAGCAGTACTTC	CASSWASTGQYYEQYF
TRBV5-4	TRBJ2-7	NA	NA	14	TGTGCCAGCAGCTTGAGGGGACACGTCTACGAGCAGTACTTC	CASSLRGHVYEQYF
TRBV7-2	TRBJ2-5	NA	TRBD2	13	TGTGCCAGCAGCTTACAACTAGCGGAGACCCAGTACTTC	CASSLQLAETQYF
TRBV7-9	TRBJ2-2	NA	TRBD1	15	TGTGCCAGCAGCTTCAGGGGGCGGGACACCGGGGAGCTGTTTTTT	CASSFRGRDTGELFF
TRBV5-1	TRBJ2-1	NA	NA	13	TGCGCCAGCAGCTTGGCTGCATCCGGTGAGCAGTTCTTC	CASSLAASGEQFF
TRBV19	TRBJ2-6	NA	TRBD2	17	TGTGCCAGTAGTGCAACTAGCGGGAGTACTGGGGCCAACGTCCTGACTTTC	CASSATSGSTGANVLTF
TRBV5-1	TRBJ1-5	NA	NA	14	TGCGCCAGCAGCTTAGGACAATCAGGTCAGCCCCAGCATTTT	CASSLGQSGQPQHF
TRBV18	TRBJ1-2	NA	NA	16	TGTGCCAGCTCACCACCAGGAGGATCGGGGGGGTACGGCTACACCTTC	CASSPPGGSGGYGYTF
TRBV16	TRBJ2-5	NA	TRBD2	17	TGTGCCAGCAGCCAACTCGGGATAGCGGGGGGCGAAGAGACCCAGTACTTC	CASSQLGIAGGEETQYF
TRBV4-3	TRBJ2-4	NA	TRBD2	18	TGCGCCAGCAGCCAAGGACTAGCGGGAGGGTGGGCCAAAAACATTCAGTACTTC	CASSQGLAGGWAKNIQYF
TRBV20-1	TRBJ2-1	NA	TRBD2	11	TGCAGTGCCAGCGGGGGGAGGAAGCAGTTCTTC	CSASGGRKQFF
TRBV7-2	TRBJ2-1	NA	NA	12	TGTGCCAGCAGCCTGGACAGCAATGAGCAGTTCTTC	CASSLDSNEQFF
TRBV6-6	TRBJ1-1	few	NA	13	TGTGCCAGCAGTTCGAGTCAGGGAGGTAAAGCTTTCTTT	CASSSSQGGKAFF
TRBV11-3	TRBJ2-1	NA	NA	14	TGTGCCAGCAGCCTGGACAGTCCATACAATGAGCAGTTCTTC	CASSLDSPYNEQFF
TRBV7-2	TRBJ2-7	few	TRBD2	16	TGTGCCAGCAGCCCGCAGGGAGCGGGAGGAAGTCGGGAGCAGTACTTC	CASSPQGAGGSREQYF
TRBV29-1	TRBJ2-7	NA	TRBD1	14	TGCAGCGTTGCTAAGGGACAGAGTTTCTACGAGCAGTACTTC	CSVAKGQSFYEQYF
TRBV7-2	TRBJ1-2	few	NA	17	TGTGCCAGCAGCTTAGTTGGCGCCCGGAGCGCTAACTATGGCTACACCTTC	CASSLVGARSANYGYTF
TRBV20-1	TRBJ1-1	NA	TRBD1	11	TGCAGTGGCAGGGGGGACACTGAAGCTTTCTTT	CSGRGDTEAFF
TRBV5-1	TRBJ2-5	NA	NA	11	TGCGCCAGCAGCTTGCAGTCTCTCCTGTACTTC	CASSLQSLLYF
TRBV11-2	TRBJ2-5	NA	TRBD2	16	TGTGCCAGCAGCTTAGACCCGGGACTAGTGGGGGCGACCCAGTACTTC	CASSLDPGLVGATQYF
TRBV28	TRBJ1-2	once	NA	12	TGTGCCAGCAGGTCCCACTCCTATGGCTACACCTTC	CASRSHSYGYTF
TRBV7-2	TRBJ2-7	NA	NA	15	TGTGCCAGCAGCTTAGGGCAGGGGGGACTTTACGAGCAGTACTTC	CASSLGQGGLYEQYF
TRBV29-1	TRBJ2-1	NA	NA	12	TGCAGCATCCCCGTTAGGAGCAATGAGCAGTTCTTC	CSIPVRSNEQFF
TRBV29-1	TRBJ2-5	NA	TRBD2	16	TGCAGCGTTGGCCGACTAGCGGGGGCGACCCAAGAGACCCAGTACTTC	CSVGRLAGATQETQYF
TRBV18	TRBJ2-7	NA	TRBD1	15	TGTGCCAGCTCACCACCCGGGACAGGGGGCAGCGAGCAGTACTTC	CASSPPGTGGSEQYF
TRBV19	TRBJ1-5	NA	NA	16	TGTGCCACCCTCCAAGGGCGGGGGCAATTGGATCAGCCCCAGCATTTT	CATLQGRGQLDQPQHF
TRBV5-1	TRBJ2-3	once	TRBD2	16	TGCGCCAGCAGCTCTACTAGCGGGGGTTTCTCAGATACGCAGTATTTT	CASSSTSGGFSDTQYF
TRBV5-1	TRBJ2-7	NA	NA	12	TGCGCCAGCAGCTTCGGCAGGGCCGAGCAGTACTTC	CASSFGRAEQYF
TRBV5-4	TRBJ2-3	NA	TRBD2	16	TGTGCCAGCAGCCTCAAAGCGGGGGGGCAGTCAGATACGCAGTATTTT	CASSLKAGGQSDTQYF
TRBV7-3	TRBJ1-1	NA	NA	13	TGTGCCAGCAGCCCGCAGATGAACACTGAAGCTTTCTTT	CASSPQMNTEAFF
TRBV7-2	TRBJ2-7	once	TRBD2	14	TGTGCCAGCAGCTTAGCGGGAGGGCCCTACGAGCAGTACTTC	CASSLAGGPYEQYF
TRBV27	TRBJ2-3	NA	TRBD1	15	TGTGCCAGCAGTTTAAAGGGGGCTTGGACAGATACGCAGTATTTT	CASSLKGAWTDTQYF
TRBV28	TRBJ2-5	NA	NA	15	TGTGCCAGCAGCCAGCCCAGGGGGGACCAAGAGACCCAGTACTTC	CASSQPRGDQETQYF
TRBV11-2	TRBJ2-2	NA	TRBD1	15	TGTGCCAGCAGCTTGGGACAGGCGGCGGCCGGGGAGCTGTTTTTT	CASSLGQAAAGELFF
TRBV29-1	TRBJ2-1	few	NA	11	TGCAGCATTCGCTCCTACAATGAGCAGTTCTTC	CSIRSYNEQFF
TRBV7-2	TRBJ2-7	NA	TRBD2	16	TGTGCCAGCAGCTTAGCACTAGCGACTACAACCTACGAGCAGTACTTC	CASSLALATTTYEQYF
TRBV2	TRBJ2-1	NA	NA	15	TGTGCCAGCAGAGCCCGACAAGGCTCCTACAATGAGCAGTTCTTC	CASRARQGSYNEQFF
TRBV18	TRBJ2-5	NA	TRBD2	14	TGTGCCAGCTCCCCCACGGGGGGCCAAGAGACCCAGTACTTC	CASSPTGGQETQYF
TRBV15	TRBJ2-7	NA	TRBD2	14	TGTGCCACCAGCATCAAATCGGGAGGATACGAGCAGTACTTC	CATSIKSGGYEQYF
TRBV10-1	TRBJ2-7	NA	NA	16	TGCGCCAGCAGTGAGTCTGGGCGGGGGCCACCCTACGAGCAGTACTTC	CASSESGRGPPYEQYF
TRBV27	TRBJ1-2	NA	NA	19	TGTGCCAGCAGTTTAGGGGCCCCCGGGAGGCAGCTCCTTAACTATGGCTACACCTTC	CASSLGAPGRQLLNYGYTF
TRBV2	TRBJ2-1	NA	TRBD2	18	TGTGCCAGCAGCCCACGGGGGGGTGGAGCGGGCCGACTCAATGAGCAGTTCTTC	CASSPRGGGAGRLNEQFF
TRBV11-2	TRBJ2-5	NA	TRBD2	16	TGTGCCAGCAGCTTAGTTGCTAGCGGGAGGCAAGAGACCCAGTACTTC	CASSLVASGRQETQYF
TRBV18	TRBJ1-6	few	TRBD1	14	TGTGCCAGCTCACAAGGGACAGGGCCTCGCCCCCTCCACTTT	CASSQGTGPRPLHF
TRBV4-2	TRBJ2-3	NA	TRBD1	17	TGTGCCAGCAGCGCACGGACAGGGGGCGAGGGCACAGATACGCAGTATTTT	CASSARTGGEGTDTQYF
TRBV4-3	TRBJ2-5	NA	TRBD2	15	TGCGCCAGCAGCCAGACTAGCGGGAGGTTAGGGACCCAGTACTTC	CASSQTSGRLGTQYF